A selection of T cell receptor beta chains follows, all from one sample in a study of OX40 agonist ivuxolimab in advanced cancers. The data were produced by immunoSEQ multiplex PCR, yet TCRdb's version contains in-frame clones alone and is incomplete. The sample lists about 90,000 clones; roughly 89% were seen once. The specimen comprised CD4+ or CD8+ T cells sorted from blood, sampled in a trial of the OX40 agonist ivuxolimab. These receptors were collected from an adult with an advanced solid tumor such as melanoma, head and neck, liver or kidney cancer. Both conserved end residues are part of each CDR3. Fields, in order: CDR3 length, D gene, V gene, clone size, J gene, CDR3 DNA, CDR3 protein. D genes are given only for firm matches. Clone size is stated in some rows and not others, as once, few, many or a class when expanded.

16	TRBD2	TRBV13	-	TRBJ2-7	TGTGCCAGCAGCTTAGGAGGGACTAGCGGGTTGGGGGAGCAGTACTTC	CASSLGGTSGLGEQYF
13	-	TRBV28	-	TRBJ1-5	TGTGCCAGCAGTCCTAAGGTCAATCAGCCCCAGCATTTT	CASSPKVNQPQHF
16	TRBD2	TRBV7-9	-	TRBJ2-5	TGTGCCAGCAGCACAGAGACTAGCGGGAGTCAGGAGACCCAGTACTTC	CASSTETSGSQETQYF
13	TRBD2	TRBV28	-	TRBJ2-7	TGTGCCAGCAGTTTAATGGGGGGGTACGAGCAGTACTTC	CASSLMGGYEQYF
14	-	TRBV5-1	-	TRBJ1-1	TGCGCCAGCAGCCCACAGGCGGGGGGCACTGAAGCTTTCTTT	CASSPQAGGTEAFF
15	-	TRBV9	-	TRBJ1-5	TGTGCCAGCAGCGTAGATTTCTTACCCGATCAGCCCCAGCATTTT	CASSVDFLPDQPQHF
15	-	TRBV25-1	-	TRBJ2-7	TGTGCCAGCAGTTACGGTAAGGTGCCACCCTACGAGCAGTACTTC	CASSYGKVPPYEQYF
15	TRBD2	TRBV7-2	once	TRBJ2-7	TGTGCCAGCAGCACCCGACTAGCGGCATACTACGAGCAGTACTTC	CASSTRLAAYYEQYF
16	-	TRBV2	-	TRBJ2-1	TGTGCCAGCAGACTCCGTCTGGGCACCCTTACGGATGAGCAGTTCTTC	CASRLRLGTLTDEQFF
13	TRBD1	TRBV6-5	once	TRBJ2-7	TGTGCCACCCGGGGGACAGGGGGCTGCGAGCAGTACTTC	CATRGTGGCEQYF
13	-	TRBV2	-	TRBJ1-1	TGTGCCGTAAGAAGCCCGGATGGCACTGAAGCTTTCTTT	CAVRSPDGTEAFF
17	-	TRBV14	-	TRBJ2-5	TGTGCCAGCAGCCAAGACTGGAGGGGAGCTCACCAAGAGACCCAGTACTTC	CASSQDWRGAHQETQYF
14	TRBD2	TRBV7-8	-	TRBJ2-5	TGTGCCAGCAGCTACGGGAGGGCCCCAGAGACCCAGTACTTC	CASSYGRAPETQYF
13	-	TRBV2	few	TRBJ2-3	TGTGCCAGCAGTGACGTGGGGACAGATACGCAGTATTTT	CASSDVGTDTQYF
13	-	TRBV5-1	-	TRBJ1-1	TGCGCCAGCAGCTTGGACAGGCACACTGAAGCTTTCTTT	CASSLDRHTEAFF
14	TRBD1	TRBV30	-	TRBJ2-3	TGTGCCTGGAGAGACAGGGGCAGCACAGATACGCAGTATTTT	CAWRDRGSTDTQYF
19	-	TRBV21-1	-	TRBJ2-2	TGTGCCAGCAGCAAAGTCCCAAGACTAGCGGGGTCGAACACCGGGGAGCTGTTTTTT	CASSKVPRLAGSNTGELFF
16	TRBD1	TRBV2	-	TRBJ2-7	TGTGCCAGCATCGGATGGGAGACAGGGGGCTCCTACGAGCAGTACTTC	CASIGWETGGSYEQYF
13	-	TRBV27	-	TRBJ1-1	TGTGCCAGCAGTCCCGGTCGCGGCACTGAAGCTTTCTTT	CASSPGRGTEAFF
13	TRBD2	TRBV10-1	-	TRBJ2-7	TGCGCCAGCAGTGCCCAGCGGGGGTACGAGCAGTACTTC	CASSAQRGYEQYF
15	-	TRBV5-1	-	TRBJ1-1	TGCGCCAGCAGGCCTCTTCATGGGGAGAACACTGAAGCTTTCTTT	CASRPLHGENTEAFF
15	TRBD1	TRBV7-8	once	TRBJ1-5	TGTGCCAGCACCGATGACAGGGGAAGCAATCAGCCCCAGCATTTT	CASTDDRGSNQPQHF